Shown below are 23 T cell receptor beta chains from a single sample sequenced in a study of T cells in Graves' hyperthyroidism and ophthalmopathy. The investigators amplified TCR beta CDR3 regions from RNA transcripts. HTBI primers were used for first-round RT-PCR of the TCR CDR3. In TCRdb, the multiplex PCR reads were re-called with MiXCR into one record per CDR3 protein. The sample has 690,000 or so distinct CDR3 sequences, about 19% seen once; the top ten hold over 15%. Input material: blood. All receptors derive from a woman aged 50 to 60 with Graves' hyperthyroidism that later progressed to Graves' ophthalmopathy.

This clonotype came up many times. This chain connects TRBV7-2 to TRBJ1-5, with D unclear. CDR1 is SGHTA, CDR2 FQGNSA, per germline. Deletions cut 4 bases from V and 5 bases from J, with 12 bases between. The CDR3 contains 14 residues. The CDR3 reads CASSSRSSDQPQHF. The CDR3 region has the DNA TGTGCCAGCAGCTCGCGTTCGTCCGATCAGCCCCAGCATTTT.

This chain joins TRBV7-2 and TRBJ2-1, with 10 bases fitting TRBD2. The CDR3 totals 16 residues. Per the germline V gene, CDR1 is SGHTA and CDR2 is FQGNSA. With V trimmed by 2 bases and J by 8 bases, 9 bases remained unmatched. This chain's CDR3 is CASSLSAGLAGDEQFF. CDR3 nucleotide sequence: TGTGCCAGCAGCTTATCGGCGGGGCTAGCGGGGGATGAGCAGTTCTTC. Complete variable domain (other parts from reference TRBV7-2 and TRBJ2-1): GAGVSQSPSNKVTEKGKDVELRCDPISGHTALYWYRQSLGQGLEFLIYFQGNSAPDKSGLPSDRFSAERTGGSVSTLTIQRTQQEDSAVYLCASSLSAGLAGDEQFFGPGTRLTVL.

The chain recombines TRBV28 with TRBJ2-1; the D is unclear. The CDR3 length is 15 residues. Germline values: CDR1 MDHEN, CDR2 SYDVKM. V was trimmed by 3 bases and J by 0 bases, leaving 9 bases between them. CDR3 bases: TGTGCCAGCAGTTTCAAGGGTCTCTCCTACAATGAGCAGTTCTTC. This codes for CASSFKGLSYNEQFF.

This clonotype was counted many times. The chain couples TRBV6-1 to TRBJ1-2; 8 bases agree with TRBD1. The CDR3 length is 14 residues. The V gene's germline CDR1 is MNHNS and CDR2 SASEGT. J was trimmed by 6 bases and V by 6 bases; bases with no gene match: 9. CDR3 DNA sequence: TGTGCCAGCAGGCCTAGACAGGGGAGCCATGGCTACACCTTC. This gives the protein CASRPRQGSHGYTF.

This clonotype came up a few times. The chain employs TRBV20-1 and TRBJ1-1; no reliable D call. The CDR3 is made up of 14 amino acids. Trimming removed 3 bases at V and 3 bases at J, with 14 bases between. Germline values: CDR1 DFQATT, CDR2 SNEGSKA (reference sequence). The CDR3 is CSASQVWVDTEAFF. CDR3 DNA sequence: TGCAGTGCTAGTCAAGTTTGGGTTGACACTGAAGCTTTCTTT.

In the case of this clonotype: An end of the junction does not agree with germline; a read error may underlie this. The chain uses TRBV2 and TRBJ1-4; tentatively, D is TRBD1 (5 bases). Germline loops: CDR1 SNHLY, CDR2 FYNNEI. The CDR3 runs to 15 residues. The CDR3 sequence is CASREAGPGGEKLFF. Written as DNA, the CDR3 is TGTGCCAGCAGGGAAGCGGGACCCGGCGGTGAAAAACTGTTTTTT.

This clonotype was seen at least ten times. The chain combines TRBV12-3 or TRBV12-4 with TRBJ2-7; the match to TRBD1 covers 7 bases. V lost 5 bases and J lost 5; bases outside the gene matches: 3. This CDR3 spans 12 amino acids. Here the CDR3 DNA reads TGTGCCAGCAGTCTGACAGGGCACGAGCAGTACTTC. Translating gives CASSLTGHEQYF.

In this sample, this clonotype turned up many times. The chain is built from TRBV12-3 or TRBV12-4 and TRBJ1-5, with D tentatively TRBD1 (6 bases). The CDR3 is made up of 15 amino acids. V was trimmed by 8 bases and J by 6 bases, leaving 20 bases between them. The CDR3, as DNA: TGTGCCAGCCGACCTTCAGGGACATCGGTTCAGCCCCAGCATTTT. It specifies CASRPSGTSVQPQHF.

Remarks on this clonotype: It may be a read error: a sequence one base away is much more abundant. The chain recombines TRBV7-9 with TRBJ1-1, with D possibly TRBD1 on 5 matching bases. V lost 5 bases, J lost 3 bases, and 16 bases lay in between. Germline CDR1 reads SEHNR; CDR2 reads FQNEAQ (reference sequence). This CDR3 comprises 15 residues. The CDR3 loop reads CASSPSPPGYTEAFF. CDR3 coding DNA: TGTGCCAGCAGCCCGAGTCCTCCAGGGTACACTGAAGCTTTCTTT.

The chain is built from TRBV9 and TRBJ2-5; weak D call: TRBD1 (5 bases). There are 14 residues in the CDR3. Germline assignment: CDR1 SGDLS and CDR2 YYNGEE. Trimming removed 0 bases at V and 1 base at J, with 7 bases between. CDR3 loop: CASSVGTFQETQYF. In nucleotides, the CDR3 is TGTGCCAGCAGCGTAGGGACATTCCAAGAGACCCAGTACTTC.

The chain's CDR3 is CASGLSSEGGSGNTIYF. The CDR3 coding sequence is TGTGCCAGCGGCCTCAGTAGTGAGGGGGGCTCTGGAAACACCATATATTTT. V gene TRBV3-1 combines with J gene TRBJ1-3, with a possible D match to TRBD1 (6 bases). Germline CDR1 is LGHDT and CDR2 is YNNKEL (reference sequence). The CDR3 spans 17 residues. Trimming shortened V by 8 bases and J by 0 bases, and 20 bases separated the two germline ends.

Ten or more counts support this clonotype. In nucleotides, the CDR3 is TGTGCCAGCTCACTACGGACGGAAAACAATGAGCAGTTCTTC. This codes for CASSLRTENNEQFF. The chain joins TRBV18 to TRBJ2-1; D gene unclear. Germline CDR1 reads KGHSH; CDR2 reads LQKENI. V shed 4 bases and J shed 5 bases, with 12 bases lying between them. The CDR3 consists of 14 residues.

The CDR3 here is CASSLATGTGESNEQFF. The DNA for the CDR3 is TGTGCCAGCAGCTTAGCTACCGGGACAGGGGAGTCCAATGAGCAGTTCTTC. The chain uses TRBV7-6 and TRBJ2-1; TRBD1 agrees at 10 bases. Unmatched junction bases numbered 8, after V lost 0 bases and J lost 6 bases. The germline CDR1 and CDR2 sequences are SGHVS and FNYEAQ. This CDR3 spans 17 amino acids.

V gene TRBV6-2 or TRBV6-3 combines with J gene TRBJ1-1; 12 bases are a match to TRBD1. The trim removed 2 bases at V and 5 bases at J, leaving 12 bases unmatched. CDR3 length equals 18 residues. The V gene's germline CDR1 is MNHEY and CDR2 SVGEGT. This CDR3 is CASSYDIPGQGASTEAFF. The CDR3 DNA reads as TGTGCCAGCAGTTACGATATTCCGGGACAGGGGGCGTCGACTGAAGCTTTCTTT.

The rearrangement uses TRBV28 and TRBJ2-7; possibly TRBD2 for D (5 bases). Looked up from germline, CDR1 is MDHEN and CDR2 is SYDVKM. This CDR3 spans 14 amino acids. The V gene lost 6 bases and the J gene lost 3 bases, with 15 bases spanning the gap. This CDR3 is CASSETIGVYEQYF. CDR3 nucleotides: TGTGCCAGCAGCGAGACAATCGGGGTCTACGAGCAGTACTTC. Drawing the rest from reference TRBV28 and TRBJ2-7, the complete variable domain is DVKVTQSSRYLVKRTGEKVFLECVQDMDHENMFWYRQDPGLGLRLIYFSYDVKMKEKGDIPEGYSVSREKKERFSLILESASTNQTSMYLCASSETIGVYEQYFGPGTRLTVT.

This clonotype was seen only a few times. The CDR3 bases are TGTGCCAGCAGTTTATCGGCCGTTGGGTTGAATGAGCAGTTCTTC. This codes for CASSLSAVGLNEQFF. The V call is TRBV27, the J call TRBJ2-1; D uncertain. The CDR3 has 15 amino acids. V was clipped by 0 bases and J by 7 bases, with 13 bases between them. Germline V gene lookup returns CDR1 MNHEY and CDR2 SMNVEV (reference sequence).

V gene TRBV3-1 combines with J gene TRBJ1-1; D might be TRBD1 (5 bases). CDR1 is LGHDT and CDR2 is YNNKEL in the germline V gene (reference sequence). The CDR3 extends over 16 amino acids. Trimming removed 0 bases at V and 6 bases at J, with 17 bases between. The CDR3 DNA reads as TGTGCCAGCAGCCAAGATTGGAGGAGCGGGGGGGCTGAAGCTTTCTTT. Protein product: CASSQDWRSGGAEAFF.

This clonotype was seen repeatedly, ten times or more. V gene TRBV6-5 combines with J gene TRBJ1-5; D gene ambiguous. Trimming removed 2 bases at V and 0 bases at J, with 8 bases between. The CDR3 loop spans 15 amino acids. Germline V gene sequence: CDR1 MNHEY, CDR2 SVGAGI. The CDR3 DNA follows: TGTGCCAGCAGTTACGTGGCAGATAGCAATCAGCCCCAGCATTTT. Its protein product is CASSYVADSNQPQHF.

The V call is TRBV19, the J call TRBJ1-6; TRBD1 matches 12 bases. The germline gives CDR1 LNHDA, CDR2 SQIVND (reference sequence). Losses at the gene ends were 8 bases for V and 5 bases for J; bases not matched to a gene: 13. The CDR3 covers 18 residues. The CDR3 region has the DNA TGTGCCAGTCCGGGGGACAGGGGGCGATCGAGTGATAATTCACCCCTCCACTTT. This codes for CASPGDRGRSSDNSPLHF. The full variable domain, with the rest looked up from reference TRBV19 and TRBJ1-6, is DGGITQSPKYLFRKEGQNVTLSCEQNLNHDAMYWYRQDPGQGLRLIYYSQIVNDFQKGDIAEGYSVSREKKESFPLTVTSAQKNPTAFYLCASPGDRGRSSDNSPLHFGNGTRLTVT.

A note on this clonotype: This could be a read error, since a much larger clone is one nucleotide away. The rearrangement uses TRBV2 and TRBJ2-5; possible D gene TRBD1, 6 bases. Germline values: CDR1 SNHLY, CDR2 FYNNEI. The CDR3 spans 14 residues. CDR3 nucleotide sequence: TGTGCCACCCGGAAGGACAGCTTTCAAGAGTCCCAGTACTTC. It yields the protein CATRKDSFQESQYF.

J is TRBJ2-1 and V is TRBV19, with D tentatively TRBD1 (5 bases). Deletions cut 6 bases from V and 6 bases from J, with 18 bases between. Germline CDR1 and CDR2: LNHDA and SQIVND (reference sequence). The CDR3 is 15 residues long. As DNA, the CDR3 is TGTGCCAGTAGCATAAGGGCCGACAGAACCAATGAGCAGTTCTTC. Protein: CASSIRADRTNEQFF. Filled out from reference TRBV19 and TRBJ2-1, the complete variable domain reads DGGITQSPKYLFRKEGQNVTLSCEQNLNHDAMYWYRQDPGQGLRLIYYSQIVNDFQKGDIAEGYSVSREKKESFPLTVTSAQKNPTAFYLCASSIRADRTNEQFFGPGTRLTVL.

The chain is built from TRBV14 and TRBJ2-2; D ambiguous. V was trimmed by 0 bases and J by 1 base, leaving 6 bases between them. The CDR3 is 15 amino acids. Germline V gives CDR1 SGHDN, CDR2 FVKESK. Written as DNA, the CDR3 is TGTGCCAGCAGCCAAGAACGCCTGAACACCGGGGAGCTGTTTTTT. Amino acid sequence: CASSQERLNTGELFF. Together with reference TRBV14 and TRBJ2-2, the CDR3 gives the full variable domain: EAGVTQFPSHSVIEKGQTVTLRCDPISGHDNLYWYRRVMGKEIKFLLHFVKESKQDESGMPNNRFLAERTGGTYSTLKVQPAELEDSGVYFCASSQERLNTGELFFGEGSRLTVL.

The chain links TRBV27 to TRBJ1-1, with 7 bases fitting TRBD1. The CDR3 is 14 residues long. Losses at the gene ends were 3 bases for V and 4 bases for J; bases not matched to a gene: 5. The germline gives CDR1 MNHEY, CDR2 SMNVEV (reference sequence). CDR3 sequence (DNA): TGTGCCAGCAGTTTCGGAGGGGGCCGCACTGAAGCTTTCTTT. This translates into CASSFGGGRTEAFF.